The 32 T cell receptor beta chains below all came from one sample that was sequenced in a study of T-cell reconstitution after alpha-beta-depleted transplantation in children (dated by TCRdb to the mid-2010s). The method was PCR. Sequencing was performed on an Illumina HiSeq 2500. Molecular barcoding was employed in the preparation of TCR libraries, with unique molecular identifiers being used to normalize TCRbeta repertoire quantification. The public reads were reanalyzed by TCRdb: fastp trimming at Q25, MiXCR alignment, in-frame beta chains only. When rows share a CDR3 protein, they turn into one entry using the most common DNA and genes. For this sample there are some 200,000 distinct CDR3 sequences; roughly a tenth appear just once. Of the sample, approximately 6.2% falls within the top ten clones. Here the sequenced sample was PBMCs from the stem cell graft donor, taken from the stem cell graft. These receptors all come from a human donor who donated a stem cell graft to a child with acute lymphoblastic leukemia.

The CDR3 reads CASSPAGSSYGYTF. The CDR3 DNA follows: TGCGCCAGCAGCCCCGCCGGGAGCTCCTATGGCTACACCTTC. The gene calls are TRBV5-1 and TRBJ1-2, with D hard to call. The CDR3 covers 14 residues. V was trimmed by 4 bases and J by 4 bases, leaving 14 bases between them. Germline V lookup: CDR1 SGHRS, CDR2 YFSETQ. The full variable domain, with the rest looked up from reference TRBV5-1 and TRBJ1-2, is KAGVTQTPRYLIKTRGQQVTLSCSPISGHRSVSWYQQTPGQGLQFLFEYFSETQRNKGNFPGRFSGRQFSNSRSEMNVSTLELGDSALYLCASSPAGSSYGYTFGSGTRLTVV.

The CDR3: CATSRGWGQGNQPQHF. CDR3 coding DNA: TGTGCCACCAGCAGAGGTTGGGGACAGGGAAATCAGCCCCAGCATTTT. The chain joins TRBV15 to TRBJ1-5; 9 nucleotides align to TRBD1. Germline V gene sequence: CDR1 LNHNV, CDR2 YYDKDF (reference sequence). Unmatched junction bases numbered 5, after V lost 1 base and J lost 4 bases. The CDR3 is made up of 16 amino acids. Drawing the rest from reference TRBV15 and TRBJ1-5, the complete variable domain is DAMVIQNPRYQVTQFGKPVTLSCSQTLNHNVMYWYQQKSSQAPKLLFHYYDKDFNNEADTPDNFQSRRPNTSFCFLDIRSPGLGDTAMYLCATSRGWGQGNQPQHFGDGTRLSIL.

The CDR3 DNA reads TGCAGCGTTGGTCTGGGACAACAAGAGACCCAGTACTTC. It encodes CSVGLGQQETQYF. The chain links TRBV29-1 to TRBJ2-5; a weak D match, TRBD1 (6 bases). The CDR3 contains 13 residues. The V gene lost 4 bases and the J gene lost 2 bases, with 11 bases spanning the gap. Germline values: CDR1 SQVTM, CDR2 ANQGSEA.

This clonotype was seen only a few times. The chain uses TRBV6-1 and TRBJ2-3, with 12 bases aligning to TRBD2. J was trimmed by 9 bases and V by 2 bases; bases with no gene match: 3. This CDR3 spans 14 amino acids. The germline V gene has CDR1 MNHNS and CDR2 SASEGT. CDR3 DNA: TGTGCCAGCAGTGAACGGACTAGCGGGACGACGCAGTATTTT. It translates to CASSERTSGTTQYF.

This clonotype was detected many times. The chain joins TRBV7-9 to TRBJ2-7; possible D gene TRBD1, 6 bases. Germline V gene data show CDR1 as SEHNR and CDR2 as FQNEAQ (reference sequence). This CDR3 region has 15 residues. The V gene lost 5 bases and the J gene lost 3 bases, with 17 bases spanning the gap. The CDR3 region is CASSHWPGEFYEQYF. CDR3 nucleotides: TGTGCCAGCAGCCACTGGCCAGGGGAATTCTACGAGCAGTACTTC.

This clonotype was recorded many times. The chain is built from TRBV5-4 and TRBJ2-1, with D tentatively TRBD1 (5 bases). The ends were cut back, 6 bases at V and 3 bases at J, with 10 bases in the middle. Germline loops: CDR1 SGHNT, CDR2 YYREEE (reference sequence). The CDR3 runs 13 residues. The CDR3 DNA reads TGTGCCAGCAACTTAGACAGCTACAATGAGCAGTTCTTC. This sequence encodes CASNLDSYNEQFF.

This clonotype has at least ten counts. The gene calls are TRBV18 and TRBJ1-4; the D gene is possibly TRBD1 (6 bases). With 8 bases removed from V and 8 bases from J, the gap between germline ends came to 15 bases. This CDR3 region has 13 residues. Per germline, CDR1 KGHSH and CDR2 LQKENI. This chain's CDR3 is CASSLGAREKLFF. CDR3 bases: TGTGCCAGCAGCCTGGGGGCCCGGGAAAAACTGTTTTTT.

The chain links TRBV5-1 to TRBJ2-3; 14 positions agree with TRBD2. V shed 3 bases and J 0 bases; nucleotides not matched to a gene: 9. The CDR3 covers 19 residues. Germline CDR1 and CDR2: SGHRS and YFSETQ. Here the CDR3 reads CASSSGLAGGTASTDTQYF. CDR3 nucleotide sequence: TGCGCCAGCAGCTCCGGACTAGCGGGGGGAACCGCTAGCACAGATACGCAGTATTTT.

The chain employs TRBV20-1 and TRBJ2-2; the D gene is possibly TRBD2 (6 bases). Germline lookup yields CDR1 DFQATT and CDR2 SNEGSKA (reference sequence). This CDR3 contains 13 residues. V was shortened by 0 bases and J by 6 bases, with 8 bases between the two germline ends. CDR3 amino acids: CSARDGGAGELFF. The CDR3 bases are TGCAGTGCTAGAGACGGAGGGGCCGGGGAGCTGTTTTTT.

This clonotype was detected ten times or more. The rearrangement links TRBV10-3 to TRBJ1-1; TRBD1 matches 7 bases. Trimming removed 7 bases from V and 3 bases from J; junction bases left unmatched: 14. The germline gives CDR1 ENHRY, CDR2 SYGVKD. The CDR3 contains 16 residues. The CDR3 loop is CAIMVWTPTGDTEAFF. In DNA, the CDR3 is TGTGCCATCATGGTCTGGACACCCACAGGGGACACTGAAGCTTTCTTT.

This clonotype turned up a few times. The chain joins TRBV11-2 to TRBJ1-2; D is uncertain. The CDR3 is made up of 11 amino acids. Deletions cut 1 base from V and 8 bases from J, with 5 bases between. Germline values: CDR1 SGHAT, CDR2 FQNNGV. The CDR3 region has the DNA TGTGCCAGCAGCTTAGCGGCGGGCTACACCTTC. This gives the protein CASSLAAGYTF.

This chain links TRBV24-1 with TRBJ2-1; 8 bases fit TRBD2. The CDR3 is 17 residues long. The germline CDR1 and CDR2 sequences are KGHDR and SFDVKD. J lost 16 bases, V lost 1 base, and 20 bases had no gene match. The CDR3 spells CATSDFAAGGAGAPVFF. Here the CDR3 DNA reads TGTGCCACCAGTGATTTCGCGGCGGGGGGAGCGGGGGCGCCTGTATTCTTC.

The table lists this clonotype with a few counts. This chain uses TRBV20-1 with TRBJ1-4, with TRBD1 matching 8 bases. V lost 5 bases, J lost 10 bases, and 9 bases stayed unmatched. CDR1 and CDR2 from the germline V gene are DFQATT and SNEGSKA (reference sequence). CDR3 length: 13 residues. CDR3 nucleotides: TGCAGTGCTGGAATGACAGGGGAGGGAAAACTGTTTTTT. Protein product: CSAGMTGEGKLFF.

This clonotype was seen more than once but under ten times. The rearrangement joins TRBV21-1 to TRBJ1-1. TRBV21-1 is recorded as a pseudogene. The CDR3 spans 18 residues. CDR3 sequence reads: CASSKTAIRRQQNTEAFF. The CDR3 DNA reads as TGTGCCAGCAGCAAAACGGCCATCCGGCGGCAGCAGAACACTGAAGCTTTCTTT.

This clonotype occurred a few times. CDR3 protein: CASSVEWSSYNEQFF. The CDR3 DNA reads as TGTGCCAGCAGCGTAGAATGGAGCTCCTACAATGAGCAGTTCTTC. The chain joins TRBV9 to TRBJ2-1; unclear D gene. The CDR3 is 15 amino acids. Germline CDR1 and CDR2: SGDLS and YYNGEE. V was pared by 0 bases and J by 0 bases, with 7 bases between.

This clonotype was seen at least ten times. The CDR3 bases are TGTGCCATCAGGGGATGGTCAAGCGGGCAGGACACCTACGAGCAGTACTTC. It specifies CAIRGWSSGQDTYEQYF. This chain connects TRBV10-3 to TRBJ2-7; the D gene is possibly TRBD2 (6 bases). Germline CDR1 is ENHRY and CDR2 is SYGVKD. V lost 6 bases to trimming and J lost 2 bases, with 23 bases between them. The CDR3 is 17 residues long.

The chain is built from TRBV7-9 and TRBJ2-7, with unresolved D. V shed 3 bases and J shed 6 bases, with 15 bases lying between them. The CDR3 spans 14 residues. Looked up from germline, CDR1 is SEHNR and CDR2 is FQNEAQ (reference sequence). CDR3 in DNA: TGTGCCAGCAGCTTTTCGGAAGGGTGGCTCGAGCAGTACTTC. It is translated as CASSFSEGWLEQYF.

V usage is TRBV7-2 and J usage is TRBJ2-2, with 9 bases that match TRBD1. The CDR3 loop spans 15 amino acids. Germline V gives CDR1 SGHTA, CDR2 FQGNSA. V dropped 8 bases and J dropped 6; count of bases not matched to a gene: 10. This CDR3 is CASHFTGTGPGELFF. CDR3 nucleotide sequence: TGTGCCAGCCATTTTACCGGGACAGGGCCCGGGGAGCTGTTTTTT.

The chain couples TRBV6-5 to TRBJ2-3, with a weak D call TRBD2 (5 bases). Germline CDR1 reads MNHEY; CDR2 reads SVGAGI. The CDR3 consists of 13 residues. V lost 0 bases, J lost 5 bases, and 6 bases lay in between. CDR3 nucleotide sequence: TGTGCCAGCAGTTACTCCGGAGGAGATACGCAGTATTTT. This gives the protein CASSYSGGDTQYF.

This clonotype was observed a handful of times. The chain recombines TRBV27 with TRBJ2-5, with 8 bases aligning to TRBD2. This CDR3 is built from 16 residues. V trimming: 4 bases; J trimming: 3 bases; junction bases outside the gene matches: 10. CDR1 is MNHEY and CDR2 is SMNVEV in the germline V gene (reference sequence). Here the CDR3 DNA reads TGTGCCAGCAGTTCGGCGAGAAAGACTAGCGAAGAGACCCAGTACTTC. Amino acid sequence: CASSSARKTSEETQYF.

The rearrangement links TRBV29-1 to TRBJ1-2, with TRBD1 matching 9 bases. J was trimmed by 6 bases and V by 6 bases; bases with no gene match: 5. The V gene's germline CDR1 is SQVTM and CDR2 ANQGSEA. The CDR3 has 12 residues. The CDR3 here is CSVGDREDGYTF. CDR3 nucleotide sequence: TGCAGCGTCGGGGACAGGGAGGATGGCTACACCTTC.

The chain employs TRBV20-1 and TRBJ2-7; D gene uncertain. The CDR3 loop spans 14 amino acids. Germline CDR1 DFQATT, CDR2 SNEGSKA (reference sequence). The ends were cut back, 3 bases at V and 0 bases at J, with 12 bases in the middle. In DNA form, the CDR3 reads TGCAGTGCTAGTTTGGGCAGTATCTCCTACGAGCAGTACTTC. It encodes CSASLGSISYEQYF.

This clonotype was counted ten times or more. The chain combines TRBV29-1 with TRBJ2-7, with a tentative D call TRBD1 (6 bases). Trimming removed 1 base at V and 0 bases at J, with 7 bases between. In germline, CDR1 is SQVTM, CDR2 ANQGSEA. The CDR3 contains 13 residues. The CDR3 region is CSVEGQDSYEQYF. In DNA form, the CDR3 reads TGCAGCGTTGAAGGACAGGACTCCTACGAGCAGTACTTC.

This clonotype has just a few counts. The chain uses TRBV29-1 and TRBJ1-1, with D perhaps TRBD1 (5 bases). The germline V gene encodes CDR1 SQVTM and CDR2 ANQGSEA. Trimming took off 1 base at V and 8 bases at J, with 20 bases between the two ends. The CDR3 is made up of 15 amino acids. CDR3 sequence reads: CSVEVNPLRGSEAFF. CDR3 in DNA: TGCAGCGTTGAAGTTAACCCCCTTAGGGGCTCGGAAGCTTTCTTT.

This clonotype has only a few counts. V is TRBV6-1 and J is TRBJ2-2; 10 bases agree with TRBD2. The CDR3 spans 15 residues. Germline CDR1 MNHNS, CDR2 SASEGT. V lost 4 bases to trimming and J lost 4 bases; unmatched junction nucleotides: 3. The DNA of the CDR3 is TGTGCCAGCAGTGGAAGCGGGGGGGCCACCGGGGAGCTGTTTTTT. Translated: CASSGSGGATGELFF.

The chain has TRBV20-1 and TRBJ1-6, with a possible D match to TRBD1 (5 bases). Trimming took off 0 bases at V and 0 bases at J, with 12 bases between the two ends. The CDR3 has 17 amino acids. Germline CDR1 DFQATT, CDR2 SNEGSKA (reference sequence). CDR3 in amino acids: CSARDTGLSSYNSPLHF. In DNA form, the CDR3 reads TGCAGTGCTAGAGATACGGGACTGAGCTCCTATAATTCACCCCTCCACTTT.

For the CDR3, the DNA is TGTGCCAGCAGTCCGGGGTCTATGGAGACCCAGTACTTC. Its translation: CASSPGSMETQYF. The chain carries TRBV7-2 and TRBJ2-5; tentatively, D is TRBD2 (5 bases). CDR3 length: 13 residues. Germline V gives CDR1 SGHTA, CDR2 FQGNSA. Trimming left V 6 bases short and J 5 bases short, with 13 bases between.

J is TRBJ2-5 and V is TRBV12-3 or TRBV12-4, with D possibly being TRBD1 or TRBD2 (5 bases each). The CDR3 is 15 amino acids. Trimming took off 0 bases at V and 7 bases at J, with 15 bases between the two ends. In DNA, the CDR3 is TGTGCCAGCAGTTTAGCCCATGGGGGACGGGGGACCCAGTACTTC. It yields the protein CASSLAHGGRGTQYF.

This clonotype was seen more than once but under ten times. CDR3 in amino acids: CSARDVRQGGTGELFF. CDR3 in DNA: TGCAGTGCTAGAGATGTGAGACAGGGGGGCACCGGGGAGCTGTTTTTT. This chain links TRBV20-1 with TRBJ2-2; 9 bases map to TRBD1. This CDR3 comprises 16 residues. Germline assignment: CDR1 DFQATT and CDR2 SNEGSKA (reference sequence). J lost 4 bases, V lost 0 bases, and 6 bases had no gene match.

The table lists this clonotype with many counts. This chain links TRBV12-3 or TRBV12-4 with TRBJ1-1; no firm D call. This CDR3 is built from 14 residues. V was clipped by 1 base and J by 4 bases, with 10 bases between them. CDR3 DNA: TGTGCCAGCAGTTTAGACCCCCCCGGCACTGAAGCTTTCTTT. Translation gives CASSLDPPGTEAFF.

This clonotype was counted only a few times. The J gene is TRBJ1-2, the V gene TRBV24-1; possible D gene TRBD1, 6 bases. The CDR3 spans 16 residues. Germline CDR1 and CDR2: KGHDR and SFDVKD. Deletions cut 2 bases from V and 4 bases from J, with 16 bases between. CDR3 sequence: CATSDSYFRTAYGYTF. The CDR3 nucleotides read TGTGCCACCAGTGATTCCTACTTCAGGACAGCCTATGGCTACACCTTC.

The chain joins TRBV6-6 to TRBJ2-7; 9 bases are shared with TRBD1. V was pared by 6 bases and J by 5 bases, with 5 bases of the junction left unmatched. CDR1 and CDR2 from the germline V gene are MNHNY and SVGAGI (reference sequence). The CDR3 has 13 amino acids. The CDR3 DNA reads as TGTGCCAGCAGGTCGGGACAGGGCCACGAGCAGTACTTC. Translating it yields CASRSGQGHEQYF.